These 11 T cell receptor beta chains share one sample of origin, sequenced in a study of blood T cell repertoires in COVID-19. Profiling relied on immunoSEQ multiplex PCR, and the TCRdb table lists in-frame clones only, not all of them. The table shows about 370,000 clones, with approximately 90% occurring only once. The material sequenced was PBMCs or T cells enriched from blood (not recorded which). These receptors came from a man aged 18 to 30 who had recovered from COVID-19.

This chain uses TRBV5-1 with TRBJ1-1, with 7 positions matching TRBD1. Trimming at V came to 4 bases and at J to 3 bases, leaving 9 bases not matched to a gene. CDR1 SGHRS and CDR2 YFSETQ come from the germline V gene. This CDR3 is built from 15 residues. The CDR3 nucleotides read TGCGCCAGCAGCCGTGACAGGGTGGGGTACACTGAAGCTTTCTTT. Translation gives CASSRDRVGYTEAFF.

V is TRBV5-1 and J is TRBJ2-3; perhaps TRBD1 as D (5 bases). V was trimmed by 3 bases and J by 4 bases, leaving 12 bases between them. The CDR3 sequence is 14 residues long. Germline CDR1 and CDR2: SGHRS and YFSETQ. In DNA, the CDR3 is TGCGCCAGCAGCTGGCAGGGTTACGCAGATACGCAGTATTTT. It is translated as CASSWQGYADTQYF. Together with reference TRBV5-1 and TRBJ2-3, the CDR3 gives the full variable domain: KAGVTQTPRYLIKTRGQQVTLSCSPISGHRSVSWYQQTPGQGLQFLFEYFSETQRNKGNFPGRFSGRQFSNSRSEMNVSTLELGDSALYLCASSWQGYADTQYFGPGTRLTVL.

This clone was picked up one time. The V call is TRBV7-2, the J call TRBJ2-1; TRBD2 agrees at 14 bases. Germline V lookup: CDR1 SGHTA, CDR2 FQGNSA. The CDR3 has 16 residues. V dropped 7 bases and J dropped 10; count of bases not matched to a gene: 12. The CDR3 DNA sequence: TGTGCCAGCACCGCTTACGGGACTAGCGGGAGTTGGGAGCAGTTCTTC. Translation: CASTAYGTSGSWEQFF.

The chain links TRBV25-1 to TRBJ2-1; 9 bases agree with TRBD2. V dropped 2 bases and J dropped 5; count of bases not matched to a gene: 10. Germline V CDR1 and CDR2: MGHDK, SYGVNS. The CDR3 length is 17 residues. The CDR3 DNA is TGTGCCAGCAGTGAAACCCCCACAAGCGGGAGGCACAATGAGCAGTTCTTC. It yields the protein CASSETPTSGRHNEQFF.

The rearrangement joins TRBV6-5 to TRBJ2-3, with D possibly matching TRBD1 (6 bases). Germline assignment: CDR1 MNHEY and CDR2 SVGAGI. The CDR3 has 15 amino acids. V dropped 0 bases and J dropped 2 bases, with 9 bases sitting between them. Here the CDR3 reads CASSYSQGYTDTQYF. The CDR3 nucleotides read TGTGCCAGCAGTTACTCCCAGGGGTACACAGATACGCAGTATTTT.

The genes are TRBV2 and TRBJ1-5; no definite D call. The CDR3 sequence is 13 residues long. V lost 10 bases to trimming and J lost 10 bases, with 20 bases between them. In germline, CDR1 is SNHLY, CDR2 FYNNEI. In DNA form, the CDR3 reads TGTGCCACCGCTCAGGTCCCCCCGCGACCCCAGCATTTT. Residues: CATAQVPPRPQHF.

This chain uses TRBV2 with TRBJ2-2; 9 nucleotides line up with TRBD2. Germline loops: CDR1 SNHLY, CDR2 FYNNEI. This CDR3 is built from 15 residues. The V segment lost 3 bases and the J segment 4 bases; nucleotides outside the gene matches: 3. CDR3 DNA sequence: TGTGCCAGCAGTGATCTAGCGGGGACCACCGGGGAGCTGTTTTTT. Its protein product is CASSDLAGTTGELFF.

The rearrangement uses TRBV5-4 and TRBJ1-6, with D perhaps matching TRBD1 (6 bases). Trimming pared 4 bases from V and 7 bases from J, leaving 12 bases between. Germline V lookup: CDR1 SGHNT, CDR2 YYREEE (reference sequence). CDR3 size: 14 residues. The CDR3 region has the DNA TGTGCCAGCAGCCTTCAGGGGACAAATTCACCCCTCCACTTT. Translation gives CASSLQGTNSPLHF.

This rearrangement joins TRBV6-2 or TRBV6-3 to TRBJ1-6, with a possible D match to TRBD1 (5 bases). Looked up from germline, CDR1 is MNHEY and CDR2 is SVGEGT. The CDR3 extends over 17 amino acids. V dropped 5 bases and J dropped 8 bases, with 22 bases sitting between them. The DNA for the CDR3 is TGTGCCAGCAGTGCGACAGACCGTCGCGCCGAACATTCACCCCTCCACTTT. Protein product: CASSATDRRAEHSPLHF.

This chain connects TRBV4-3 to TRBJ1-5, with D maybe TRBD1 (6 bases). CDR3 length equals 17 residues. V was shortened by 0 bases and J by 6 bases, with 18 bases between the two germline ends. Germline V CDR1 and CDR2: LGHNA, YSLEER. The CDR3, as DNA: TGCGCCAGCAGCCAAGATTCCAGTACAGGGTCCCGTCAGCCCCAGCATTTT. Protein product: CASSQDSSTGSRQPQHF.

This rearrangement joins TRBV5-5 to TRBJ2-1; TRBD2 matches 9 bases. The CDR3 is made up of 15 amino acids. Looked up from germline, CDR1 is SGHKS and CDR2 is YYEKEE (reference sequence). J gave up 5 bases and V 5 bases, and 8 bases lay outside the gene matches. CDR3 nucleotides: TGTGCCAGCAGATCTGCCGGGACTAGCCACAATGAGCAGTTCTTC. This sequence encodes CASRSAGTSHNEQFF.